This T cell receptor beta chain was recovered during a study of early T cells in non-severe SARS-CoV-2 infection. Study context: Alpha and beta chains were unpaired, from unsorted whole-blood bulk RNA.

A few counts support this clonotype. The CDR3 is 12 amino acids. V shed 2 bases and J shed 8 bases, with 10 bases lying between them. The germline V gene encodes CDR1 SGHDT and CDR2 YYEEEE. Each single cDNA molecule received a unique molecular identifier. TCRdb redid the calling of the 5' RACE reads with MiXCR, one entry per CDR3 protein. Here the sample spans under 75,000 distinct CDR3 sequences, roughly 13% being singletons. The sequencing input was whole blood. This clonotype originated in an adult who was a healthcare worker with PCR-confirmed SARS-CoV-2 infection or an uninfected control (not recorded which). This chain connects TRBV5-6 to TRBJ1-2; D uncertain. This CDR3 reads CASSFYPRGYTF. CDR3 DNA: TGTGCCAGCAGCTTCTATCCCAGAGGCTACACCTTC.